The 10 T cell receptor beta chains given below trace back to one sample, sequenced in a study of Graves' ophthalmopathy and Graves' hyperthyroidism. Amplified material comprised TCR beta CDR3 regions derived from RNA transcripts. In the first round, RT-PCR was carried out with HTBI primers, and a multiplex PCR formed the second round. TCRdb passed the multiplex PCR reads through MiXCR, listing each CDR3 protein once. The table shows around 1.1 million distinct CDR3 sequences, with about 36% occurring only once. Sequenced sample: peripheral blood or thyroid tissue (not recorded which). These receptors all stem from an adult man with Graves' hyperthyroidism.

CDR3 sequence reads: CASSRRPAGGTEAFF. Here the CDR3 DNA reads TGTGCCAGCAGTAGACGGCCCGCGGGCGGCACTGAAGCTTTCTTT. The chain links TRBV6-6 to TRBJ1-1; D is uncertain. CDR3 size: 15 residues. Germline CDR1 is MNHNY and CDR2 is SVGAGI (reference sequence). V gave up 5 bases and J gave up 4 bases, with 17 bases separating them.

A word on this clonotype: A read error is possible here, since a much larger clone lies one base away. This chain connects TRBV10-3 to TRBJ1-1; D remains unclear. Germline-derived CDR1 and CDR2 are ENHRY and SYGVKD. V lost 5 bases and J 0 bases, leaving 10 bases between the germline ends. CDR3 length: 14 residues. CDR3: CAISYSRMNTEAFF. In nucleotides, the CDR3 is TGTGCCATCAGTTACTCCCGGATGAACACTGAAGCTTTCTTT.

This clonotype appeared many times. The CDR3 DNA sequence: TGCGCCAGCAGCGTAGCGACCCACACCTACGAGCAGTACTTC. This encodes CASSVATHTYEQYF. The chain recombines TRBV5-1 with TRBJ2-7; D might be TRBD2 (5 bases). V lost 4 bases and J lost 2, with 13 bases in between. This CDR3 comprises 14 residues. Germline V gene lookup returns CDR1 SGHRS and CDR2 YFSETQ.

This clonotype was detected ten times or more. CDR3 region: CSTTPRGRPQETQYF. The CDR3 DNA follows: TGCAGTACTACCCCTCGCGGGAGGCCCCAAGAGACCCAGTACTTC. The V call is TRBV20-1, the J call TRBJ2-5; 8 nucleotides line up with TRBD2. CDR1 and CDR2 from the germline V gene are DFQATT and SNEGSKA (reference sequence). This CDR3 has 15 amino acids. V dropped 8 bases and J dropped 1; count of bases not matched to a gene: 12.

The chain joins TRBV29-1 to TRBJ2-6, with a weak D call TRBD1 (5 bases). Deletions cut 8 bases from V and 4 bases from J, with 6 bases between. Germline lookup yields CDR1 SQVTM and CDR2 ANQGSEA. The CDR3 is 11 amino acids. This CDR3 is CSWGGANVLTF. CDR3 sequence (DNA): TGCAGCTGGGGCGGGGCCAACGTCCTGACTTTC.

This clonotype has a count of ten or more. The chain recombines TRBV6-5 with TRBJ2-5; 11 nucleotides match TRBD1. V lost 7 bases and J lost 5; bases outside the gene matches: 12. Germline CDR1 reads MNHEY; CDR2 reads SVGAGI. The CDR3 loop spans 16 amino acids. The CDR3 DNA reads TGTGCCAGCACCCAAACCACGGGACAGGGGGTTGAGACCCAGTACTTC. Translated, it gives CASTQTTGQGVETQYF.

This clonotype was observed many times. The chain has TRBV20-1 and TRBJ1-1; D not resolved. Germline CDR1 reads DFQATT; CDR2 reads SNEGSKA (reference sequence). The CDR3 length is 15 residues. V was shortened by 3 bases and J by 4 bases, with 18 bases between the two germline ends. The CDR3 loop is CSASRTSGRGTEAFF. CDR3 coding DNA: TGCAGTGCTAGTCGTACCTCGGGTCGAGGCACTGAAGCTTTCTTT.

This clonotype has ten or more counts. V and J are TRBV19 and TRBJ1-2; D unresolved. The V gene's germline CDR1 is LNHDA and CDR2 SQIVND (reference sequence). Between the trimmed V and J ends, which lost 8 bases and 0 bases, there was a span of 13 bases. This CDR3 is 14 amino acids long. The CDR3 bases are TGTGCCAGTCTCACCTCAGGAGCTAACTATGGCTACACCTTC. It yields the protein CASLTSGANYGYTF.

The rearrangement links TRBV7-9 to TRBJ1-5, with TRBD1 matching over 9 bases. This CDR3 comprises 19 residues. V was clipped by 4 bases and J by 0 bases; unmatched bases: 13. Germline V gene lookup returns CDR1 SEHNR and CDR2 FQNEAQ (reference sequence). CDR3 sequence reads: CASSSQGAGPGNSNQPQHF. The CDR3 nucleotides read TGTGCCAGCAGCTCACAGGGGGCAGGACCTGGTAATAGCAATCAGCCCCAGCATTTT.

This sequence joins TRBV28 and TRBJ1-5, with D possibly matching TRBD1 (6 bases). Germline V CDR1 and CDR2: MDHEN, SYDVKM. Between the trimmed V and J ends, which lost 5 bases and 10 bases, there was a span of 21 bases. The CDR3 is 15 residues long. This CDR3 reads CASSSRGRLVLPQHF. The CDR3 nucleotides read TGTGCCAGCAGTAGCAGGGGACGTCTAGTATTACCCCAGCATTTT.